Below are 21 T cell receptor beta chains sequenced from a single sample in a study of OX40 agonist ivuxolimab in advanced cancers. Sequenced by immunoSEQ multiplex PCR; TCRdb stores in-frame clones only, minus some. The repertoire includes fewer than 90,000 clones, approximately 83% of them detected once, and roughly 3% sits in the top ten. Specimen: CD4+ or CD8+ T cells sorted from blood, collected in a trial of the OX40 agonist ivuxolimab. The receptors were gathered from an adult with an advanced solid tumor such as melanoma, head and neck, liver or kidney cancer.

V usage is TRBV4-3 and J usage is TRBJ2-7, with TRBD2 as a possible D gene (6 bases). Germline V gives CDR1 LGHNA, CDR2 YSLEER. The CDR3 totals 15 residues. V dropped 0 bases and J dropped 6 bases, with 15 bases sitting between them. CDR3 bases: TGCGCCAGCAGCCAAGATAGCGACCGGGAGAGCGAGCAGTACTTC. It specifies CASSQDSDRESEQYF.

DNA of the CDR3: TGCGCCAGCAGCCAAGTTGTGGGTGCTAATGAAAAACTGTTTTTT. This encodes CASSQVVGANEKLFF. The chain has TRBV4-3 and TRBJ1-4, with D hard to call. V lost 1 base and J 3 bases, leaving 9 bases between the germline ends. Germline CDR1 is LGHNA and CDR2 is YSLEER. This CDR3 spans 15 amino acids.

J is TRBJ1-6 and V is TRBV5-6, with a tentative D call TRBD1 (6 bases). V was cut by 1 base and J by 10 bases, with 9 bases left in between. Germline V gene lookup returns CDR1 SGHDT and CDR2 YYEEEE. The CDR3 is made up of 13 amino acids. Written as DNA, the CDR3 is TGTGCCAGCAGCTTGACAGGGAAATCACCCCTCCACTTT. Translation: CASSLTGKSPLHF.

J is TRBJ1-2 and V is TRBV19; 11 positions agree with TRBD1. This CDR3 comprises 16 residues. The germline V gene has CDR1 LNHDA and CDR2 SQIVND (reference sequence). The DNA for the CDR3 is TGTGCTACTCAAGAAACTCGGACAGGGGGCCTTAAGGGCTACACCTTC. It specifies CATQETRTGGLKGYTF.

This chain joins TRBV7-3 and TRBJ2-3; 12 positions agree with TRBD2. Germline V CDR1 and CDR2: SGHTA, FQGTGA. The CDR3 sequence is 17 residues long. Germline trimming cut 0 bases from V and 3 bases from J; bases unmatched to any gene: 4. The DNA of the CDR3 is TGTGCCAGCAGCTTAACGAGCCTAGCGGGAGGGACAGATACGCAGTATTTT. It specifies CASSLTSLAGGTDTQYF.

This clone is a singleton in its sample. The CDR3 sequence is CASSSRSGGLDEQFF. Written as DNA, the CDR3 is TGTGCCAGTAGTAGCAGGAGCGGGGGGTTGGATGAGCAGTTCTTC. This chain links TRBV19 with TRBJ2-1; 9 bases line up with TRBD2. The CDR3 contains 15 residues. J was trimmed by 8 bases and V by 4 bases; bases with no gene match: 9. From germline, CDR1 is LNHDA and CDR2 SQIVND (reference sequence). The whole variable domain, filled in from reference TRBV19 and TRBJ2-1, reads DGGITQSPKYLFRKEGQNVTLSCEQNLNHDAMYWYRQDPGQGLRLIYYSQIVNDFQKGDIAEGYSVSREKKESFPLTVTSAQKNPTAFYLCASSSRSGGLDEQFFGPGTRLTVL.

This sequence joins TRBV18 and TRBJ2-4; no clear D gene. The CDR3 contains 15 residues. Deletions cut 1 base from V and 0 bases from J, with 7 bases between. Per germline, CDR1 KGHSH and CDR2 LQKENI. The CDR3 sequence: CASSPLASAKNIQYF. Here the CDR3 DNA reads TGTGCCAGCTCACCACTGGCCTCAGCCAAAAACATTCAGTACTTC.

This clone was seen more than once but under ten times. The chain recombines TRBV2 with TRBJ2-1, with TRBD2 matching 8 bases. The germline V gene encodes CDR1 SNHLY and CDR2 FYNNEI. After removal of 7 bases from V and 12 bases from J, the junction contained 11 bases not matched to a gene. The CDR3 consists of 13 residues. The CDR3 sequence: CASTGSGSGGQFF. The CDR3 DNA reads as TGTGCCAGCACGGGGAGCGGGAGTGGGGGGCAGTTCTTC.

Points on this clone: An end of the junction does not agree with germline; a read error may underlie this. The CDR3: CASSLDGYSNQPQHF. The DNA of the CDR3 is TGCGCCAGCAGTTTGGACGGATATAGCAATCAGCCCCAGCATTTT. The V call is TRBV5-1, the J call TRBJ1-5; D uncertain. Germline V gene sequence: CDR1 SGHRS, CDR2 YFSETQ. The CDR3 spans 15 residues. Together with reference TRBV5-1 and TRBJ1-5, the CDR3 gives the full variable domain: KAGVTQTPRYLIKTRGQQVTLSCSPISGHRSVSWYQQTPGQGLQFLFEYFSETQRNKGNFPGRFSGRQFSNSRSEMNVSTLELGDSALYLCASSLDGYSNQPQHFGDGTRLSIL.

There are a few counts of this clone. The chain has TRBV7-2 and TRBJ1-2; D gene uncertain. V was shortened by 5 bases and J by 8 bases, with 21 bases between the two germline ends. CDR3 length: 15 residues. Germline V lookup: CDR1 SGHTA, CDR2 FQGNSA. The CDR3 DNA is TGTGCCAGCAGCCCCTACTCTAGAAGCCTAGGAGGCTACACCTTC. Protein: CASSPYSRSLGGYTF.

This chain connects TRBV7-2 to TRBJ2-1; 7 bases align to TRBD2. CDR3 size: 17 residues. With 5 bases clipped from V and 2 bases from J, the junction kept 12 bases outside the gene matches. Per germline, CDR1 SGHTA and CDR2 FQGNSA. As DNA, the CDR3 is TGTGCCAGCAGCCCCCCTTTTGGGGAGGGCCCCTACAATGAGCAGTTCTTC. Residues: CASSPPFGEGPYNEQFF.

This chain uses TRBV6-5 with TRBJ2-7, with TRBD1 matching 7 bases. The CDR3 runs 13 residues. The V and J ends lost 10 bases and 7 bases, in that order; junction bases with no gene match: 13. Germline V gives CDR1 MNHEY, CDR2 SVGAGI. The CDR3 DNA reads as TGTGCCACCTCCGAGACAGGGTTAAGGGAGCAGTACTTC. Its translation is CATSETGLREQYF.

The V call is TRBV7-3, the J call TRBJ2-2; weak D call: TRBD2 (5 bases). The germline V and J ends were trimmed by 3 bases and 8 bases, with 7 bases remaining between them. This CDR3 is 12 amino acids long. Germline V gene sequence: CDR1 SGHTA, CDR2 FQGTGA. CDR3 loop: CASSFGVGELFF. CDR3 sequence (DNA): TGTGCCAGCAGCTTCGGGGTTGGGGAGCTGTTTTTT.

A few counts support this clone. The chain couples TRBV7-2 to TRBJ2-3; 8 positions agree with TRBD1. The CDR3 is 15 amino acids. CDR1 is SGHTA, CDR2 FQGNSA, per germline. With 9 bases clipped from V and 2 bases from J, the junction kept 10 bases outside the gene matches. The CDR3 region is CASRTGPFSTDTQYF. The DNA for the CDR3 is TGTGCCAGTCGGACAGGGCCTTTTTCCACAGATACGCAGTATTTT.

This chain connects TRBV4-1 to TRBJ2-2; TRBD1 might be the D (5 bases). Trimming removed 6 bases from V and 4 bases from J, with 12 bases in between. The length of the CDR3 is 14 residues. CDR1 is MGHRA and CDR2 is YSYEKL in the germline V gene. The CDR3 nucleotides are TGCGCCAGCAGGGCCGGACAATCCACCGGGGAGCTGTTTTTT. Protein: CASRAGQSTGELFF.

This sequence joins TRBV4-1 and TRBJ1-6; D is uncertain. The CDR3 sequence is 12 residues long. The germline V gene has CDR1 MGHRA and CDR2 YSYEKL. Between the trimmed V and J ends, which lost 1 base and 16 bases, there was a span of 11 bases. The CDR3 DNA follows: TGCGCCAGCAGCCAAGGGCCGTGGGTACTCCACTTT. Residues: CASSQGPWVLHF.

V usage is TRBV4-2 and J usage is TRBJ1-3, with 9 bases aligning to TRBD1. Germline V gene lookup returns CDR1 LGHNA and CDR2 YNFKEQ. The V gene end was trimmed by 0 bases and the J gene end by 4 bases; junction bases not matched to a gene: 7. This CDR3 spans 17 amino acids. CDR3 coding DNA: TGTGCCAGCAGCCAAGATAGGGACAGGGATAACGGAAACACCATATATTTT. This sequence encodes CASSQDRDRDNGNTIYF.

The J gene is TRBJ2-7, the V gene TRBV28, with 8 nucleotides matching TRBD2. J was trimmed by 2 bases and V by 7 bases; bases with no gene match: 13. The V gene's germline CDR1 is MDHEN and CDR2 SYDVKM. The CDR3 length is 16 residues. CDR3 residues: CASINPQLAGTYEQYF. CDR3 DNA sequence: TGTGCCAGCATCAATCCCCAGCTAGCGGGCACCTACGAGCAGTACTTC.

The CDR3 DNA follows: TGTGCCTGGATGGCAGGGAACTATGGCTACACCTTC. This encodes CAWMAGNYGYTF. The chain has TRBV30 and TRBJ1-2, with D maybe TRBD1 (5 bases). The CDR3 has 12 residues. Germline-derived CDR1 and CDR2 are GTSNPN and SVGIG (reference sequence). The V end lost 4 bases, the J end lost 2 bases, and 8 bases lay between the germline ends.

This clone was observed a single time. CDR3 nucleotide sequence: TGTGCCAGCAGCTTAACGCGATCCTACGAGCAGTACTTC. Its protein is CASSLTRSYEQYF. The chain employs TRBV7-3 and TRBJ2-7; D uncertain. V was pared by 0 bases and J by 1 base, with 4 bases between. The CDR3 totals 13 residues. Germline V CDR1 and CDR2: SGHTA, FQGTGA.

The chain carries TRBV9 and TRBJ2-6, with 8 bases identical to TRBD1. V shed 9 bases and J 4 bases; nucleotides not matched to a gene: 6. The CDR3 sequence is 14 residues long. CDR1 is SGDLS and CDR2 is YYNGEE in the germline V gene. CDR3 loop: CATSTGDGANVLTF. CDR3 nucleotide sequence: TGTGCCACTTCGACAGGGGACGGGGCCAACGTCCTGACTTTC.